This record looks at one TCR beta chain sequence and its context. What it binds is not known. This CDR3 is missing its conserved last phenylalanine or tryptophan, likely due to a read error. This sample is drawn from a study of cytomegalovirus exposure and HLA in healthy donors. Regarding the study as a whole: TRBV6-2, TRBV6-3 and some other V segments were excluded as indistinguishable.

In germline, CDR1 is MNHEY, CDR2 SVGAGI. The CDR3 totals 15 residues. The V and J ends lost 8 bases and 1 base respectively, with 15 bases between them. A multiplex PCR was run with 60 Vbeta primers and 13 Jbeta primers. Sequencing was performed with immunoSEQ multiplex PCR; in TCRdb, only in-frame clones are kept and a portion is missing. This sample has some 40,000 clones, with around 50% found just once. The V gene is TRBV6-5, the J gene TRBJ1-3, with D perhaps TRBD1 (5 bases). The sample taken for sequencing was PBMCs. The source is a woman aged 40 to 49 in good health and CMV-seropositive. CDR3 in amino acids: CASFPQGRSGNTIYL. CDR3 bases: TGTGCCAGCTTCCCCCAGGGAAGGTCTGGAAACACCATATATCTT.